This T cell receptor (beta chain) was recorded in a study of blood T cell repertoires in COVID-19. In the study overall: COVID-19 samples from acute and convalescent phases originated in the United States, Italy and Spain. PBMCs, B-cell-depleted T cells, or T cells were the source of the cDNA or gDNA that made up the material.

Germline V gene lookup returns CDR1 SGHRS and CDR2 YFSETQ. The V end was cut by 0 bases, the J end by 4 bases, with 10 bases between. The CDR3 consists of 14 residues. Authors' processing steps: Researchers report that nucleated cell counts were estimated from reference gene primer amplification. Using immunoSEQ multiplex PCR, the repertoire was profiled, and TCRdb retains in-frame clones only, with some absent. V and J calls and clone size are those listed in that table; D and trimming were worked out from the DNA. The sample includes around 70,000 clones, approximately 80% of them seen just once. The V and J genes are TRBV5-1 and TRBJ1-1; no definite D call. The TCR comes from a woman between 65 and 79 years old with acute or convalescent COVID-19. The sequenced material came from peripheral blood. CDR3 coding DNA: TGCGCCAGCAGCTTGGGTGGGGAGGGCACTGAAGCTTTCTTT. Its protein product is CASSLGGEGTEAFF.